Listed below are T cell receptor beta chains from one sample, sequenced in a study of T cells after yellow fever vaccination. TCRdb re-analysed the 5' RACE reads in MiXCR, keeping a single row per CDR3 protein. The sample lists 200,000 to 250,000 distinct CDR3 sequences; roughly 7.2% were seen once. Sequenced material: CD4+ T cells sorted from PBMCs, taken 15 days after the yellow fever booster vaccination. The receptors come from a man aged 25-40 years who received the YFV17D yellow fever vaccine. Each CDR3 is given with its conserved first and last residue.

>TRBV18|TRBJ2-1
CASSPWTSGNNEQFF
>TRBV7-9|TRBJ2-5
CASSLGEVRQETQYF
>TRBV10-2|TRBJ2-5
CASSAAGAGGMSTQYF
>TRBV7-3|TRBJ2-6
CASSLTGSGANVLTF
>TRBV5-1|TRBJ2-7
CASSEDPYVQYF
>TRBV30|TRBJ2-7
CAWSVGAGLAEQYF
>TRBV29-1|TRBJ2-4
CSAESGAKNIQYF
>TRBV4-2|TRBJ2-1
CASSQGPANNEQFF
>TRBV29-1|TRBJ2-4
CSVASQGSAKNIQYF
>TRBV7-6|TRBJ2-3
CASSTTGRAADTQYF
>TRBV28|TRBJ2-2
CASTSAGKGELFF
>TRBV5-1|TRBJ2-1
CASRLGTPLNNEQFF
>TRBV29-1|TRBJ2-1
CSVGKGLRGYNEQFF
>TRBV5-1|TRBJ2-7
CASSSDRGYEQYF
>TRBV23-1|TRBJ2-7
CASSQATGGEAYEQYF
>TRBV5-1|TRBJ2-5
CASSLSPSGETQYF
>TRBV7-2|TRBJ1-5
CASSPTTGFQPQHF
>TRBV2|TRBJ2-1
CASGGGFNEQFF
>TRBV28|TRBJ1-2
CASSFPTGANYGYTF
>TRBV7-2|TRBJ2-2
CASLQRNTGELFF